These 28 T cell receptor beta chains were all obtained from the same sample, sequenced in a study of shared clonotypes between healthy human individuals. Only in-frame clones appear in the TCRdb table, and some are missing; sequencing was by immunoSEQ multiplex PCR. The sample lists over 1.5 million clones; 95% to 99% were seen once. The sequenced sample was naive CD4+ T cells sorted from blood. Subset indicated: CD45RA+ positively selected. Receptors originate from a man aged 30 to 45 in good health.

The rearrangement uses TRBV10-2 and TRBJ2-5, with D perhaps matching TRBD2 (6 bases). Trimming removed 7 bases at V and 7 bases at J, with 22 bases between. Germline CDR1 is WSHSY and CDR2 is SAAADI. This CDR3 is built from 15 residues. The CDR3 is CASTQQGGGVGTQYF. CDR3 nucleotides: TGCGCCAGCACCCAGCAGGGAGGTGGGGTGGGGACCCAGTACTTC.

This chain connects TRBV5-1 to TRBJ2-3, with TRBD1 as a possible D gene (5 bases). V was shortened by 0 bases and J by 3 bases, with 11 bases between the two germline ends. CDR1 and CDR2 from the germline V gene are SGHRS and YFSETQ. This CDR3 has 15 residues. The CDR3 is CASSLVREGTDTQYF. CDR3 DNA: TGCGCCAGCAGCTTGGTCAGGGAAGGGACAGATACGCAGTATTTT.

The chain joins TRBV29-1 to TRBJ2-1; 11 bases map to TRBD2. CDR1 and CDR2 from the germline V gene are SQVTM and ANQGSEA. V lost 4 bases and J lost 4; bases outside the gene matches: 3. The CDR3 is 14 amino acids. Here the CDR3 DNA reads TGCAGCGTTGGGGGACTAGCGGAATACAATGAGCAGTTCTTC. This codes for CSVGGLAEYNEQFF.

The chain combines TRBV11-3 with TRBJ2-3; TRBD2 might be the D (6 bases). Trimming took 1 base from V and 0 from J, leaving 11 bases between them. Per the germline V gene, CDR1 is SGHNT and CDR2 is YENEEA. This CDR3 comprises 16 residues. The DNA for the CDR3 is TGTGCCAGCAGCTTAGGGGGGGATACTAGCACAGATACGCAGTATTTT. It yields the protein CASSLGGDTSTDTQYF.

As DNA, the CDR3 is TGTGCCAGCTCCCCCCTGGGGGGGGCGAAGAACACTGAAGCTTTCTTT. As protein: CASSPLGGAKNTEAFF. The V gene is TRBV18, the J gene TRBJ1-1, with D perhaps TRBD1 (6 bases). Trimming removed 6 bases at V and 1 base at J, with 18 bases between. From germline, CDR1 is KGHSH and CDR2 LQKENI. The CDR3 covers 16 residues.

The chain employs TRBV9 and TRBJ2-2, with D perhaps matching TRBD2 (6 bases). Germline V lookup: CDR1 SGDLS, CDR2 YYNGEE. Deletions cut 3 bases from V and 6 bases from J, with 18 bases between. The CDR3 contains 16 residues. This chain's CDR3 is CASSAMTFPGAGELFF. The CDR3 region has the DNA TGTGCCAGCAGCGCAATGACTTTCCCGGGGGCCGGGGAGCTGTTTTTT.

This rearrangement joins TRBV7-2 to TRBJ2-7, with D possibly being TRBD2 (7 bases). Trimming took off 5 bases at V and 4 bases at J, with 18 bases between the two ends. The CDR3 consists of 15 residues. The V gene's germline CDR1 is SGHTA and CDR2 FQGNSA. In DNA, the CDR3 is TGTGCCAGCAGCGGAGGGACAACCGGGAGGTACGAGCAGTACTTC. Translating gives CASSGGTTGRYEQYF.

The V and J genes are TRBV29-1 and TRBJ2-1; possibly TRBD1 or TRBD2 for D (5 bases each). The CDR3 loop spans 15 amino acids. Germline CDR1 SQVTM, CDR2 ANQGSEA. V lost 3 bases and J lost 5, with 17 bases in between. CDR3 sequence reads: CSVDGPWGSHNEQFF. DNA of the CDR3: TGCAGCGTTGACGGTCCTTGGGGGAGTCACAATGAGCAGTTCTTC.

The chain is built from TRBV28 and TRBJ2-5, with D perhaps matching TRBD1 or TRBD2 (6 bases each). The CDR3 totals 15 residues. Germline assignment: CDR1 MDHEN and CDR2 SYDVKM. V lost 1 base to trimming and J lost 5 bases, with 14 bases between them. CDR3 amino acids: CASSLFLRGGETQYF. The CDR3 nucleotides are TGTGCCAGCAGTTTATTCCTAAGAGGGGGGGAGACCCAGTACTTC.

The chain carries TRBV9 and TRBJ1-2, with D possibly TRBD1 on 5 matching bases. The CDR3 loop spans 14 amino acids. V was cut by 5 bases and J by 8 bases, with 19 bases left in between. CDR1 and CDR2 from the germline V gene are SGDLS and YYNGEE. This CDR3 reads CASSDTGRRWGYTF. DNA of the CDR3: TGTGCCAGCAGTGACACGGGACGGAGGTGGGGCTACACCTTC.

A remark on this clone: This CDR3 is also generated by other DNA sequences in the sample. This chain joins TRBV18 and TRBJ2-1; TRBD1 is a possible D gene (5 bases). Germline CDR1 reads KGHSH; CDR2 reads LQKENI. The CDR3 consists of 15 residues. The germline V and J ends were trimmed by 0 bases and 0 bases, with 6 bases remaining between them. Here the CDR3 reads CASSPPQGSYNEQFF. CDR3 bases: TGTGCCAGCTCACCACCTCAGGGCTCCTACAATGAGCAGTTCTTC. The entire variable domain, with the rest obtained from reference TRBV18 and TRBJ2-1, is as follows: NAGVMQNPRHLVRRRGQEARLRCSPMKGHSHVYWYRQLPEEGLKFMVYLQKENIIDESGMPKERFSAEFPKEGPSILRIQQVVRGDSAAYFCASSPPQGSYNEQFFGPGTRLTVL.

V is TRBV6-6 and J is TRBJ2-1; no clear D. Trimming pared 7 bases from V and 5 bases from J, leaving 15 bases between. Germline V lookup: CDR1 MNHNY, CDR2 SVGAGI (reference sequence). The CDR3 runs 14 residues. The CDR3 nucleotides are TGTGCCAGCATTGGCCCTTTTTTACACAATGAGCAGTTCTTC. Encoded protein: CASIGPFLHNEQFF.

This clone showed up just once. The chain joins TRBV29-1 to TRBJ2-5; TRBD2 might be the D (6 bases). V dropped 6 bases and J dropped 1 base, with 15 bases sitting between them. This CDR3 comprises 14 residues. Germline CDR1 reads SQVTM; CDR2 reads ANQGSEA. In nucleotides, the CDR3 is TGCAGCGTCCGAGCACGGGGGTCCCAAGAGACCCAGTACTTC. Its protein product is CSVRARGSQETQYF. The full variable domain, completed using reference TRBV29-1 and TRBJ2-5, is SAVISQKPSRDICQRGTSLTIQCQVDSQVTMMFWYRQQPGQSLTLIATANQGSEATYESGFVIDKFPISRPNLTFSTLTVSNMSPEDSSIYLCSVRARGSQETQYFGPGTRLLVL.

V and J are TRBV30 and TRBJ2-2, with D possibly being TRBD1 or TRBD2 (5 bases each). Per the germline V gene, CDR1 is GTSNPN and CDR2 is SVGIG (reference sequence). This CDR3 contains 16 residues. The ends were cut back, 2 bases at V and 8 bases at J, with 21 bases in the middle. CDR3 DNA: TGTGCCTGGAGTAATTCCGGGACGTTTGGAGGAGGGGAGCTGTTTTTT. It codes for CAWSNSGTFGGGELFF.

The chain is built from TRBV5-4 and TRBJ2-1; 11 bases align to TRBD2. The V gene's germline CDR1 is SGHNT and CDR2 YYREEE (reference sequence). Losses at the gene ends were 7 bases for V and 4 bases for J; bases not matched to a gene: 13. The CDR3 is 17 residues long. The CDR3: CASGTRGLAVAYNEQFF. DNA of the CDR3: TGTGCCAGCGGGACAAGGGGACTAGCGGTCGCTTACAATGAGCAGTTCTTC.

The chain is built from TRBV5-8 and TRBJ2-7; unclear D gene. V lost 7 bases and J lost 6, with 14 bases in between. From germline, CDR1 is SGHTS and CDR2 YDEGEE. The CDR3 sequence is 12 residues long. The DNA of the CDR3 is TGTGCCAGCCGCTGGCTAGGTGTCGAGCAGTACTTC. As protein: CASRWLGVEQYF.

J is TRBJ2-7 and V is TRBV7-6, with D perhaps matching TRBD1 (5 bases). Between the trimmed V and J ends, which lost 5 bases and 4 bases, there was a span of 18 bases. The CDR3 runs to 15 residues. Germline V gene sequence: CDR1 SGHVS, CDR2 FNYEAQ. DNA of the CDR3: TGTGCCAGCAGCCGGGCCGTCGGACAAGGATACGAGCAGTACTTC. This codes for CASSRAVGQGYEQYF. Supplemented by reference TRBV7-6 and TRBJ2-7, the full variable domain reads GAGVSQSPRYKVTKRGQDVALRCDPISGHVSLYWYRQALGQGPEFLTYFNYEAQQDKSGLPNDRFSAERPEGSISTLTIQRTEQRDSAMYRCASSRAVGQGYEQYFGPGTRLTVT.

This clone was seen once. The rearrangement links TRBV5-1 to TRBJ2-7; D remains unclear. V gave up 6 bases and J gave up 4 bases, with 8 bases separating them. Germline CDR1 SGHRS, CDR2 YFSETQ. The CDR3 totals 11 residues. The CDR3 DNA sequence: TGCGCCAGCACCTCAGGATACGAGCAGTACTTC. Protein product: CASTSGYEQYF.

This clone has just one count. The chain carries TRBV13 and TRBJ1-3; D gene unclear. The germline gives CDR1 PRHDT, CDR2 FYEKMQ (reference sequence). The V end was cut by 8 bases, the J end by 0 bases, with 11 bases between. This CDR3 is 14 amino acids long. CDR3 region: CASHIAISGNTIYF. The CDR3, as DNA: TGTGCCAGCCACATCGCGATCTCTGGAAACACCATATATTTT.

In the case of this clone: The same CDR3 can be traced to other DNA sequences in this sample. The J gene is TRBJ2-2, the V gene TRBV27; D call uncertain. Trimming removed 2 bases from V and 6 bases from J, with 7 bases in between. This CDR3 contains 13 residues. CDR1 and CDR2 (germline): MNHEY, SMNVEV (reference sequence). As DNA, the CDR3 is TGTGCCAGCAGTTTAATCCGTGCCGGGGAGCTGTTTTTT. It codes for CASSLIRAGELFF.

The chain couples TRBV5-1 to TRBJ2-7; 9 bases line up with TRBD1. V trimming: 0 bases; J trimming: 3 bases; junction bases outside the gene matches: 4. Germline loops: CDR1 SGHRS, CDR2 YFSETQ. The CDR3 contains 15 residues. The CDR3 region is CASSLDPDRGYEQYF. The CDR3 coding sequence is TGCGCCAGCAGCTTGGATCCGGACAGGGGCTACGAGCAGTACTTC.

This chain links TRBV2 with TRBJ2-7; TRBD1 is a possible D gene (5 bases). The CDR3 is 14 amino acids. V was cut by 3 bases and J by 4 bases, with 13 bases left in between. The V gene's germline CDR1 is SNHLY and CDR2 FYNNEI. The CDR3: CASSDQGSSYEQYF. As DNA, the CDR3 is TGTGCCAGCAGTGATCAGGGCAGCTCTTACGAGCAGTACTTC.

This sequence joins TRBV19 and TRBJ2-7, with 9 positions matching TRBD1. This CDR3 has 14 residues. Trimming cost V 3 bases and J 5 bases; bases outside gene matches: 5. Germline V CDR1 and CDR2: LNHDA, SQIVND (reference sequence). CDR3 residues: CASSMGTGSNEQYF. CDR3 bases: TGTGCCAGTAGTATGGGGACAGGGAGTAACGAGCAGTACTTC.

This clone showed up just once. The chain couples TRBV11-2 to TRBJ2-6; D may be TRBD1 or TRBD2 (5 bases each). The V gene's germline CDR1 is SGHAT and CDR2 FQNNGV. V lost 6 bases and J 3 bases, leaving 12 bases between the germline ends. The CDR3 contains 15 residues. As DNA, the CDR3 is TGTGCCAGCAGTAGAGGGGAATTTGGGGCCAACGTCCTGACTTTC. Translation gives CASSRGEFGANVLTF. Together with reference TRBV11-2 and TRBJ2-6, the CDR3 gives the full variable domain: EAGVAQSPRYKIIEKRQSVAFWCNPISGHATLYWYQQILGQGPKLLIQFQNNGVVDDSQLPKDRFSAERLKGVDSTLKIQPAKLEDSAVYLCASSRGEFGANVLTFGAGSRLTVL.

The chain has TRBV27 and TRBJ1-2; D is perhaps TRBD1 (5 bases). V was shortened by 3 bases and J by 4 bases, with 12 bases between the two germline ends. The CDR3 extends over 14 amino acids. Germline assignment: CDR1 MNHEY and CDR2 SMNVEV (reference sequence). The CDR3 coding sequence is TGTGCCAGCAGTTTCGGTCCCGGGGGCTATGGCTACACCTTC. It specifies CASSFGPGGYGYTF.

V gene TRBV1 combines with J gene TRBJ2-2. TRBV1 is labeled a pseudogene. The CDR3 length is 14 residues. The DNA of the CDR3 is TGCACCAGCAGCCAAGGTGATGGGAACGGGGAGCTGTTTTTT. Amino acids: CTSSQGDGNGELFF.

The chain joins TRBV9 to TRBJ2-7, with TRBD1 as a possible D gene (6 bases). V lost 4 bases and J lost 3, with 17 bases in between. The germline CDR1 and CDR2 sequences are SGDLS and YYNGEE. CDR3 size: 15 residues. CDR3 sequence: CASSSEGVPYYEQYF. The CDR3 coding sequence is TGTGCCAGCAGCTCCGAGGGGGTTCCCTACTACGAGCAGTACTTC.

The chain has TRBV11-2 and TRBJ2-7; tentative D call: TRBD1 (5 bases). The CDR3 is made up of 12 amino acids. Germline CDR1 and CDR2: SGHAT and FQNNGV. V shed 0 bases and J shed 6 bases, with 6 bases lying between them. The CDR3 sequence: CASSLDRAEQYF. The CDR3 nucleotides are TGTGCCAGCAGCTTAGACAGGGCCGAGCAGTACTTC.